One and the same sample provided the 11 T cell receptor beta chains below, sequenced in a study of graft-versus-host responses after intestinal transplantation. Their antigens remain unidentified. Some clones are missing from TCRdb's copy, which holds only in-frame ones; the method was immunoSEQ multiplex PCR. Found here are about 90,000 clones, 80% to 95% of them singletons; the top ten hold roughly 0.31%. The source material was unstimulated CD4+ T cells sorted from spleen or lymph node cells, sampled before intestinal transplant. The receptor set was obtained from a human donor who received an intestinal transplant.

With respect to this clone: Compared with germline, one end of the junction differs, possibly owing to a read error. This chain joins TRBV5-1 and TRBJ1-1; 10 bases are a match to TRBD1. Looked up from germline, CDR1 is SGHRS and CDR2 is YFSETQ. This CDR3 contains 14 residues. The CDR3, as DNA: TGCGCCAGCAGGGCTGACAGGGGGCGGACTGAAGCTCTCTTT. Translated: CASRADRGRTEALF.

The chain combines TRBV4-2 with TRBJ1-2; perhaps TRBD1 as D (5 bases). Trimming left V 0 bases short and J 2 bases short, with 10 bases between. This CDR3 contains 15 residues. Germline V gene lookup returns CDR1 LGHNA and CDR2 YNFKEQ. CDR3 in amino acids: CASSQEGGANYGYTF. Here the CDR3 DNA reads TGTGCCAGCAGCCAAGAAGGAGGGGCGAACTATGGCTACACCTTC.

CDR3 protein: CSVEVRDPLSNLYGYTF. The CDR3 DNA is TGCAGCGTTGAAGTACGAGACCCACTTTCTAACCTCTATGGCTACACCTTC. The chain couples TRBV29-1 to TRBJ1-2; D is unclear. CDR3 length: 17 amino acids. From germline, CDR1 is SQVTM and CDR2 ANQGSEA. With 1 base removed from V and 4 bases from J, the gap between germline ends came to 22 bases.

This rearrangement joins TRBV5-5 to TRBJ2-5, with a possible D match to TRBD1 (5 bases). The DNA matches TRBJ2-7 better at its end, which makes the J call doubtful. The CDR3 has 14 residues. Germline CDR1 SGHKS, CDR2 YYEKEE (reference sequence). The CDR3 bases are TGTGCCAGCAGCCCCCACGACAGCTCCTACGAGCAGTACTTC. This codes for CASSPHDSSYEQYF.

The rearrangement uses TRBV7-7 and TRBJ1-1; D perhaps matches TRBD1 (5 bases). Germline CDR1 and CDR2: SSHAT and FNYEAQ (reference sequence). The CDR3 is 19 residues long. V was pared by 5 bases and J by 1 base, with 26 bases between. This CDR3 reads CASSKALGGTLGGNTEAFF. CDR3 DNA sequence: TGTGCCAGCAGCAAAGCGTTGGGCGGGACTCTCGGAGGGAACACTGAAGCTTTCTTT. The whole variable domain, filled in from reference TRBV7-7 and TRBJ1-1, reads GAGVSQSPRYKVTKRGQDVTLRCDPISSHATLYWYQQALGQGPEFLTYFNYEAQPDKSGLPSDRFSAERPEGSISTLTIQRTEQRDSAMYRCASSKALGGTLGGNTEAFFGQGTRLTVV.

This chain uses TRBV18 with TRBJ1-2; TRBD1 agrees at 7 bases. This CDR3 is built from 13 residues. V was pared by 3 bases and J by 4 bases, with 2 bases of the junction left unmatched. Germline assignment: CDR1 KGHSH and CDR2 LQKENI. CDR3 DNA sequence: TGTGCCAGCTCACCGGGACAGTCCTATGGCTACACCTTC. This codes for CASSPGQSYGYTF.

The V call is TRBV5-1, the J call TRBJ2-3, with 9 bases fitting TRBD2. Trimming cost V 4 bases and J 5 bases; bases outside gene matches: 8. Germline CDR1 and CDR2: SGHRS and YFSETQ. The CDR3 totals 15 residues. For the CDR3, the DNA is TGCGCCAGCAGCCCCGCCCCGACTAGCGGAGATACGCAGTATTTT. The encoded protein is CASSPAPTSGDTQYF.

This clone occurred once. V usage is TRBV6-5 and J usage is TRBJ1-2; D may be TRBD1 (5 bases). The germline V and J ends were trimmed by 5 bases and 0 bases, with 10 bases remaining between them. This CDR3 comprises 14 residues. Germline V gene data show CDR1 as MNHEY and CDR2 as SVGAGI. The CDR3 nucleotides read TGTGCCAGCAGTGGACACCTTACTAACTATGGCTACACCTTC. Protein product: CASSGHLTNYGYTF.

The gene calls are TRBV25-1 and TRBJ1-4, with D maybe TRBD1 (5 bases). This CDR3 region has 14 residues. The germline V gene encodes CDR1 MGHDK and CDR2 SYGVNS. Deletions cut 7 bases from V and 7 bases from J, with 16 bases between. CDR3 in amino acids: CASNDGALSEKLFF. CDR3 coding DNA: TGTGCCAGCAATGATGGGGCCTTGAGTGAAAAACTGTTTTTT.

This clone was counted once. The chain links TRBV6-5 to TRBJ2-7; no firm D call. Germline V gene lookup returns CDR1 MNHEY and CDR2 SVGAGI. V gave up 6 bases and J gave up 3 bases, with 15 bases separating them. The CDR3 contains 14 residues. This CDR3 reads CASSPSGPLYEQYF. The CDR3 DNA sequence: TGTGCCAGCAGCCCTTCCGGGCCCCTCTACGAGCAGTACTTC.

The gene calls are TRBV27 and TRBJ2-7, with 9 bases identical to TRBD1. Per the germline V gene, CDR1 is MNHEY and CDR2 is SMNVEV (reference sequence). The length of the CDR3 is 15 residues. J lost 0 bases, V lost 4 bases, and 4 bases had no gene match. CDR3 in amino acids: CASSSPGQGSYEQYF. CDR3 DNA: TGTGCCAGCAGTTCGCCGGGACAGGGCTCCTACGAGCAGTACTTC.